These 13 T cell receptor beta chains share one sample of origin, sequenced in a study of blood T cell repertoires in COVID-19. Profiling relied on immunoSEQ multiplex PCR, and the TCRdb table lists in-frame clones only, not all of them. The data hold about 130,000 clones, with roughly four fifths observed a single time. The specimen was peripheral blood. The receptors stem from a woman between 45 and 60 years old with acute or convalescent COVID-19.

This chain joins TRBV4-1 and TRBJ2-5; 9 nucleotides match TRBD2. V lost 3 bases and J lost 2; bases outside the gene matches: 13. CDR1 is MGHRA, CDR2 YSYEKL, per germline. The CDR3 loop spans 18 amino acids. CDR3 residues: CASSQVNLGLATQETQYF. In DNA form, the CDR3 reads TGCGCCAGCAGCCAGGTTAACCTCGGACTAGCGACTCAAGAGACCCAGTACTTC.

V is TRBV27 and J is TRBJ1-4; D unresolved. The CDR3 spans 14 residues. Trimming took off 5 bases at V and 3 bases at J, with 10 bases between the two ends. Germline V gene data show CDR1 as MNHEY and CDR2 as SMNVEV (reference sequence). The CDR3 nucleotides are TGTGCCAGCAGTCGAACACCCTCTAATGAAAAACTGTTTTTT. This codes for CASSRTPSNEKLFF.

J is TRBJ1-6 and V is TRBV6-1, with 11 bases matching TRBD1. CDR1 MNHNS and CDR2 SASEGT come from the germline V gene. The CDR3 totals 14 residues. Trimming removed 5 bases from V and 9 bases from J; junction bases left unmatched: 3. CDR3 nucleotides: TGTGCCAGCAGTTTCGGGACAGGGGGTTCACCCCTCCACTTT. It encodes CASSFGTGGSPLHF.

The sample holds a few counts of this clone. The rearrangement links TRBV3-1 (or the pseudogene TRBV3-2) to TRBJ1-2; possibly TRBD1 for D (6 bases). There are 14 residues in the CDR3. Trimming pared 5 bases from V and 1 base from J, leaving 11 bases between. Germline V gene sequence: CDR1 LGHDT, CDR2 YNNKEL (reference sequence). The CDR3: CASSRTAVNYGYTF. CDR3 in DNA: TGTGCCAGCAGCAGGACAGCTGTTAACTATGGCTACACCTTC.

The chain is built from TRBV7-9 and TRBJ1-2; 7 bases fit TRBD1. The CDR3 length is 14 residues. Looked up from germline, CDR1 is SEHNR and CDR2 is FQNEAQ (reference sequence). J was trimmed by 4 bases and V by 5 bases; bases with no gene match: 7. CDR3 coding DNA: TGTGCCAGCAGCCTCGAGGGGGCCTCCTATGGCTACACCTTC. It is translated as CASSLEGASYGYTF.

CDR3 amino acids: CASSYSFSNQPQHF. The CDR3 nucleotides read TGTGCCAGCAGTTACTCCTTTAGCAATCAGCCCCAGCATTTT. J is TRBJ1-5 and V is TRBV6-6, with no clear D. CDR1 is MNHNY, CDR2 SVGAGI, per germline (reference sequence). Trimming left V 0 bases short and J 0 bases short, with 3 bases between. The CDR3 consists of 14 residues.

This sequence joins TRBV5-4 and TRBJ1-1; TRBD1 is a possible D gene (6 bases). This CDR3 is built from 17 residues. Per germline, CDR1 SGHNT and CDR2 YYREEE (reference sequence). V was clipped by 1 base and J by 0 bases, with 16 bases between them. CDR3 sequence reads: CASSLFPGTRMNTEAFF. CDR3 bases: TGTGCCAGCAGCTTGTTTCCAGGGACAAGAATGAACACTGAAGCTTTCTTT.

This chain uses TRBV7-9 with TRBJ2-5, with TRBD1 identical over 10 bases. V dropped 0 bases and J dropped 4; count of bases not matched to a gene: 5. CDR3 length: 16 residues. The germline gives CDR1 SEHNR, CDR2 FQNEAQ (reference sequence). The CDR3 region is CASSLAPGQGRETQYF. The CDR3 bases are TGTGCCAGCAGCTTAGCCCCGGGACAGGGGAGAGAGACCCAGTACTTC.

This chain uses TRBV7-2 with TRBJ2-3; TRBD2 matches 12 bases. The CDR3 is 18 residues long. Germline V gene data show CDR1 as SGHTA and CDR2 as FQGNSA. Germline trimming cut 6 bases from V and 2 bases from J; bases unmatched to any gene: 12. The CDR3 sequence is CASSRGLAGGPDTDTQYF. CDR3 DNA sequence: TGTGCCAGCAGTAGGGGGCTAGCGGGAGGGCCGGACACAGATACGCAGTATTTT.

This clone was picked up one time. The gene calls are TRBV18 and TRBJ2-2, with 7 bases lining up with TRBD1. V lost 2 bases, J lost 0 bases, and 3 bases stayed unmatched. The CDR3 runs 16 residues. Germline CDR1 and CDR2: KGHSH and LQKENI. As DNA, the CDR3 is TGTGCCAGCTCACCAGGGACAGCTACGAACACCGGGGAGCTGTTTTTT. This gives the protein CASSPGTATNTGELFF.

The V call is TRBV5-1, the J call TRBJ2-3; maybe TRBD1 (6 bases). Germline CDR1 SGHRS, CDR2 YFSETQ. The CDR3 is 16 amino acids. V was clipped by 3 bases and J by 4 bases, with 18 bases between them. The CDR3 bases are TGCGCCAGCAGCTCCGACGGGCAGGGGAATGCAGATACGCAGTATTTT. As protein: CASSSDGQGNADTQYF.

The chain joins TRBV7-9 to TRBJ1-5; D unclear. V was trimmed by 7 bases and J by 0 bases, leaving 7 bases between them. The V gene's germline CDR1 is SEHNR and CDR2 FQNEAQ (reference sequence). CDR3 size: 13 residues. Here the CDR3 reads CASTQNSNQPQHF. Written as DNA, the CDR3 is TGTGCCAGCACTCAGAATAGCAATCAGCCCCAGCATTTT.

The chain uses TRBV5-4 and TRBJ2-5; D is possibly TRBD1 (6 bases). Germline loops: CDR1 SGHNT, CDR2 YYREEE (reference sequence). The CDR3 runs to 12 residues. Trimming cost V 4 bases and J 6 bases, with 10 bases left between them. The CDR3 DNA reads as TGTGCCAGCAGCCGGGACATAAAGACCCAGTACTTC. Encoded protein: CASSRDIKTQYF.